These 22 T cell receptor beta chains share one sample of origin, sequenced in a study of T cell responses to AZD1222 COVID-19 vaccine. The repertoire was sequenced with immunoSEQ multiplex PCR; TCRdb's copy has only in-frame clones and lacks some. The sample contains some 140,000 clones, 93% of which appear only once. The specimen was peripheral blood, collected on day 0 of AZD1222 vaccination. These receptors came from an adult in good health.

The J gene is TRBJ2-7, the V gene TRBV2, with TRBD2 matching 10 bases. Germline trimming cut 3 bases from V and 5 bases from J; bases unmatched to any gene: 7. The length of the CDR3 is 15 residues. CDR1 is SNHLY, CDR2 FYNNEI, per germline. The CDR3 nucleotides read TGTGCCAGCAGTGATCAGAGCGGGAGGGCCGACGAGCAGTACTTC. Amino acids: CASSDQSGRADEQYF.

The chain carries TRBV19 and TRBJ2-7; D tentatively fits TRBD1 or TRBD2 (5 bases each). The CDR3 extends over 14 amino acids. V lost 5 bases to trimming and J lost 3 bases, with 14 bases between them. Per the germline V gene, CDR1 is LNHDA and CDR2 is SQIVND (reference sequence). CDR3 DNA: TGTGCCAGTAGTCCATACACAGGAGGCTACGAGCAGTACTTC. It translates to CASSPYTGGYEQYF. The variable domain in full, with the rest retrieved from reference TRBV19 and TRBJ2-7, is DGGITQSPKYLFRKEGQNVTLSCEQNLNHDAMYWYRQDPGQGLRLIYYSQIVNDFQKGDIAEGYSVSREKKESFPLTVTSAQKNPTAFYLCASSPYTGGYEQYFGPGTRLTVT.

The rearrangement links TRBV28 to TRBJ2-5; D is perhaps TRBD1 or TRBD2 (5 bases each). V lost 4 bases and J 5 bases, leaving 17 bases between the germline ends. This CDR3 contains 15 residues. Per germline, CDR1 MDHEN and CDR2 SYDVKM. CDR3 nucleotides: TGTGCCAGCAGTTCTATCAGGGCCCGGAGGGAGACCCAGTACTTC. Translation: CASSSIRARRETQYF.

The chain carries TRBV6-5 and TRBJ1-6; D unclear. The CDR3 loop spans 15 amino acids. Germline V gene lookup returns CDR1 MNHEY and CDR2 SVGAGI. Trimming removed 4 bases at V and 9 bases at J, with 16 bases between. CDR3: CASSSTAWSGSPLHF. The CDR3 coding sequence is TGTGCCAGCAGTTCGACGGCCTGGTCCGGTTCACCCCTCCACTTT.

This clone appeared once. J is TRBJ1-3 and V is TRBV7-9, with a tentative D call TRBD1 (5 bases). V lost 3 bases to trimming and J lost 1 base, with 16 bases between them. CDR3 length: 17 amino acids. Looked up from germline, CDR1 is SEHNR and CDR2 is FQNEAQ (reference sequence). CDR3 region: CASSFRRDGVSGNTIYF. CDR3 DNA: TGTGCCAGCAGCTTCCGTCGGGACGGAGTTTCTGGAAACACCATATATTTT.

This sequence joins TRBV5-6 and TRBJ1-4, with no clear D. This CDR3 has 13 residues. CDR1 and CDR2 from the germline V gene are SGHDT and YYEEEE. Trimming pared 2 bases from V and 7 bases from J, leaving 9 bases between. The CDR3 spells CASSFDRAEKLFF. Here the CDR3 DNA reads TGTGCCAGCAGCTTCGATAGGGCTGAAAAACTGTTTTTT.

The V call is TRBV7-8, the J call TRBJ2-7, with a tentative D call TRBD1 (6 bases). Per germline, CDR1 SGHVS and CDR2 FQNEAQ. This CDR3 has 13 residues. V was pared by 0 bases and J by 13 bases, with 16 bases between. The CDR3 spells CASSLAGAGTLYF. Written as DNA, the CDR3 is TGTGCCAGCAGCTTAGCGGGGGCCGGGACCCTATACTTC.

The rearrangement uses TRBV30 and TRBJ2-3; the D gene could be TRBD1 or TRBD2 (5 bases each). This CDR3 region has 14 residues. The V end was cut by 2 bases, the J end by 6 bases, with 15 bases between. CDR1 GTSNPN and CDR2 SVGIG come from the germline V gene (reference sequence). Written as DNA, the CDR3 is TGTGCCTGGAGTAAGACAGAGTGGAGGGATACGCAGTATTTT. Encoded protein: CAWSKTEWRDTQYF.

The J gene is TRBJ1-4, the V gene TRBV5-1; D is unresolved. The CDR3 consists of 11 residues. Germline lookup yields CDR1 SGHRS and CDR2 YFSETQ. The germline V and J ends were trimmed by 4 bases and 7 bases, with 5 bases remaining between them. CDR3 in amino acids: CASSRGEKLFF. The DNA of the CDR3 is TGCGCCAGCAGCCGAGGTGAAAAACTGTTTTTT. The complete variable domain, with remaining parts taken from reference TRBV5-1 and TRBJ1-4, reads KAGVTQTPRYLIKTRGQQVTLSCSPISGHRSVSWYQQTPGQGLQFLFEYFSETQRNKGNFPGRFSGRQFSNSRSEMNVSTLELGDSALYLCASSRGEKLFFGSGTQLSVL.

This sequence joins TRBV7-2 and TRBJ1-3; D may be TRBD1 (6 bases). CDR3 length: 15 residues. Trimming shortened V by 6 bases and J by 4 bases, and 16 bases separated the two germline ends. Looked up from germline, CDR1 is SGHTA and CDR2 is FQGNSA. The CDR3 is CASSPQGVGGNTIYF. The CDR3 nucleotides read TGTGCCAGCAGTCCACAGGGAGTAGGCGGAAACACCATATATTTT.

This chain joins TRBV28 and TRBJ1-5; D ambiguous. Germline-derived CDR1 and CDR2 are MDHEN and SYDVKM. V lost 5 bases and J lost 7, with 18 bases in between. CDR3 size: 15 residues. The CDR3 loop reads CASSPKRNPGQPQHF. The CDR3 DNA follows: TGTGCCAGCAGTCCTAAACGAAACCCGGGGCAGCCCCAGCATTTT.

This clone was counted only a few times. The chain links TRBV5-1 to TRBJ1-4; no clear D. Germline values: CDR1 SGHRS, CDR2 YFSETQ. V was pared by 0 bases and J by 0 bases, with 9 bases between. This CDR3 is built from 16 residues. The CDR3 nucleotides read TGCGCCAGCAGCTTGGCGGGGAGTACAACTAATGAAAAACTGTTTTTT. Translated: CASSLAGSTTNEKLFF.

The genes are TRBV28 and TRBJ1-5; no clear D gene. This CDR3 is 14 amino acids long. Per germline, CDR1 MDHEN and CDR2 SYDVKM. The V and J ends lost 2 bases and 6 bases respectively, with 11 bases between them. CDR3 nucleotides: TGTGCCAGCAGTTTAACCGGGCCGGCTCAGCCCCAGCATTTT. Translating gives CASSLTGPAQPQHF.

The chain employs TRBV5-1 and TRBJ2-1; D is unresolved. The germline V gene encodes CDR1 SGHRS and CDR2 YFSETQ. There are 13 residues in the CDR3. Trimming removed 0 bases from V and 9 bases from J, with 10 bases in between. For the CDR3, the DNA is TGCGCCAGCAGCTTGGATCTAAATGGTGAGCAGTTCTTC. This codes for CASSLDLNGEQFF.

This sequence joins TRBV7-2 and TRBJ2-1, with 9 bases that match TRBD1. Germline-derived CDR1 and CDR2 are SGHTA and FQGNSA. This CDR3 is built from 13 residues. J gave up 8 bases and V 3 bases, and 2 bases lay outside the gene matches. The CDR3 DNA follows: TGTGCCAGCAGCTTGAGACAGGGGGATGAGCAGTTCTTC. The encoded protein is CASSLRQGDEQFF.

In regard to this clone: At one end, the junction sequence differs from germline, possibly due to a read error. CDR3 residues: CASSPGDYTEAFF. The CDR3, as DNA: TGTGCCAGCAGCCCCGGTGATTACACAGAAGCTTTCTTT. The V call is TRBV6-5, the J call TRBJ1-1; the D is unclear. The CDR3 consists of 13 residues. The germline CDR1 and CDR2 sequences are MNHEY and SVGAGI.

The chain couples TRBV18 to TRBJ2-1; 11 positions match TRBD2. The germline V gene has CDR1 KGHSH and CDR2 LQKENI. The CDR3 spans 16 residues. V dropped 0 bases and J dropped 9; count of bases not matched to a gene: 7. The CDR3, as DNA: TGTGCCAGCTCACCACCGCGGCTAGCGGGAGGCCGTGAGCAGTTCTTC. Amino acid sequence: CASSPPRLAGGREQFF. The full variable domain, completed using reference TRBV18 and TRBJ2-1, is NAGVMQNPRHLVRRRGQEARLRCSPMKGHSHVYWYRQLPEEGLKFMVYLQKENIIDESGMPKERFSAEFPKEGPSILRIQQVVRGDSAAYFCASSPPRLAGGREQFFGPGTRLTVL.

The chain combines TRBV10-3 with TRBJ1-2; no reliable D call. The CDR3 covers 13 residues. Trimming shortened V by 4 bases and J by 2 bases, and 8 bases separated the two germline ends. CDR1 and CDR2 from the germline V gene are ENHRY and SYGVKD. The CDR3 loop reads CAISGAANYGYTF. CDR3 coding DNA: TGTGCCATCAGTGGGGCAGCCAACTATGGCTACACCTTC.

This chain joins TRBV6-1 and TRBJ2-1, with no clear D. Germline CDR1 is MNHNS and CDR2 is SASEGT. This CDR3 region has 16 residues. V dropped 0 bases and J dropped 6 bases, with 15 bases sitting between them. This chain's CDR3 is CASSEAPAGALNEQFF. The CDR3 coding sequence is TGTGCCAGCAGTGAAGCCCCGGCAGGAGCCCTCAATGAGCAGTTCTTC.

The rearrangement joins TRBV28 to TRBJ2-7; no definite D call. The germline V gene has CDR1 MDHEN and CDR2 SYDVKM. The CDR3 runs 13 residues. In nucleotides, the CDR3 is TGTGGTTCGGTTCGCGCCTCCACCTACGAGCAGTACTTC. Translation gives CGSVRASTYEQYF.

As concerns this clone: The same CDR3 also results from other DNA sequences found in this sample. The chain recombines TRBV4-1 with TRBJ2-7; TRBD2 matches at 10 bases. The junction had 4 bases not matched to a gene; V was cut back by 1 base and J by 4 bases. CDR1 and CDR2 (germline): MGHRA, YSYEKL. The CDR3 has 15 residues. The CDR3 sequence: CASSQGTSGTYEQYF. The CDR3 DNA is TGCGCCAGCAGCCAAGGAACTAGCGGGACTTACGAGCAGTACTTC.

The V and J genes are TRBV19 and TRBJ2-2, with D hard to call. Trimming cost V 7 bases and J 1 base, with 10 bases left between them. This CDR3 spans 14 amino acids. The germline V gene encodes CDR1 LNHDA and CDR2 SQIVND (reference sequence). CDR3 region: CASNSVQNTGELFF. In nucleotides, the CDR3 is TGTGCCAGTAATTCCGTACAGAACACCGGGGAGCTGTTTTTT.